This T cell receptor (beta chain) was obtained from a study of cytomegalovirus exposure and HLA in healthy donors. Study summary: Of the donors genotyped, several hundred in all, 65% to 90% fell in the Caucasian-associated ancestry cluster. Study conclusions and caveats: Association of around 17,000 TCR beta sequences with HLA alleles was found at 0.05 false discovery rate in a later analysis. Most of the CMV-associated TCR beta chains (in a later analysis) appeared to be HLA-restricted. Later on, a genetic analysis was performed. It linked a missense variant in DCLRE1C with V- and J-gene trimming of TCR beta.

Comments on this clone: Its cognate antigen is unknown.

The PCR contained 60 Vbeta and 13 Jbeta primers. Method: immunoSEQ multiplex PCR; TCRdb's copy keeps in-frame clones and lacks some. The table records roughly 130,000 clones, 65% to 75% of them present only once. This receptor was identified in a man in his forties in good health and CMV-seropositive. Sample: PBMCs.

DNA for the CDR3: TGTGCCAGCAGTCGCAGGGATCTAAGGGCAACTAATGAAAAACTGTTTTTT. Amino acid sequence: CASSRRDLRATNEKLFF. The chain links TRBV2 to TRBJ1-4, with TRBD1 as a possible D gene (5 bases). Trimming pared 5 bases from V and 0 bases from J, leaving 16 bases between. The V gene's germline CDR1 is SNHLY and CDR2 FYNNEI. The CDR3 sequence is 17 residues long.